This T cell receptor beta chain was recovered during a study of cytomegalovirus exposure and HLA in healthy donors listed by TCRdb under 2017. For context, the study as a whole: In an earlier analysis of several hundred of the donors, 276 Gb of sequence data and 100 million or so unique TCR beta sequences from approximately 180 million T cells were reported. Across about 370 genotyped donors of the cohort, an average of approximately 220,000 unique TCR beta nucleotide sequences per donor were sequenced, and roughly 17% of those sequences were non-productive. Donor age, sex, ethnicity and CMV serostatus were compiled alongside the repertoire data. A later analysis re-examined previously published TCR beta repertoires from 600 to 700 donors and added high-resolution HLA genotyping to investigate patterns of TCR occurrence. The study aimed to test whether signatures of past pathogen exposure could be identified by cataloging public T cell receptors. An early release covering about 600 HLA-typed donors comprised approximately 300 gigabases of sequencing data and around 80 million unique TCR sequences. To decide whether each TCR beta V gene segment behaved as functional or pseudogenic, an earlier analysis of 587 of the donors relied on high-throughput TCR beta sequencing. Typing coverage differed by locus: A, B, C, DRB1 and DQB1 were typed in roughly 620-630 donors, DQA1 in about 510, DPA1 in roughly 590, and DPB1 in roughly 470. Both class I and class II loci were covered by HLA typing, at four-digit resolution. About five DR-DQ haplotypes were treated as single units for association and clustering because of strong linkage in the cohort. Every repertoire in the discovery cohort had been generated on one and the same sequencing platform. The later analysis used no new phenotypic data to find candidate immune exposures, relying instead on TCR beta sequences and their occurrence across donors. Besides the first cohort of 666 subjects, a separate validation cohort made up of around 120 different subjects was used. To predict cytomegalovirus infection status, the study brought together high-throughput TCR immunosequencing, statistical association of individual TCRs with disease status, and machine learning. In a later genetic analysis, genome-wide SNP genotypes for about 55% of the roughly 700 donors were used, and that subset was treated as a discovery cohort. The study profiled the T cell repertoires of about 720 subjects by immunosequencing and related them to cytomegalovirus serostatus. Of the 398 genotyped donors, about 80% fell in the genetic ancestry cluster associated with self-reported Caucasian donors.

Receptors were amplified or captured by the immunoSEQ multiplex PCR assay. For the multiplex PCR, a mixture combining 60 forward primers for TCR Vbeta segments and 13 reverse primers for TCR Jbeta segments was used. A multiplex PCR assay on genomic DNA amplified the CDR3 region of rearranged TCR beta genes. Amplified TCR beta libraries were sequenced as 87-base-pair reads on the Illumina HiSeq System. On the study's bioinformatics: A later analysis tallied 75 million to 95 million unique TCR beta chains across the roughly 610 repertoires, and approximately 11 million of those chains were shared by two or more donors. To remove PCR and sequencing errors, raw reads were error-corrected and collapsed into unique sequences using a nearest-neighbor algorithm that merged closely related sequences. CDR3 sequences were aligned to IMGT reference sequences to assign V, D and J gene segments. For a sequence to be retained, a match of at least six nucleotides to both a V gene segment and a J gene segment was required. A rearrangement counted as productive if the CDR3 had no stop codons and remained in frame with V and J, and every other rearrangement counted as non-productive. CDR3 was defined according to IMGT convention as the region running from the second conserved V-encoded cysteine to the conserved J-encoded phenylalanine. The earlier analysis of about 590 of the donors excluded sequences that lacked an unambiguous match to a single V gene segment. In an earlier analysis of several hundred of the donors, V segments were called functional above 56.7% productive rearrangements and were called segregating when the between-donor standard deviation exceeded 5%. A statistical classification framework was developed to diagnose cytomegalovirus status using the catalog of TCR beta chain sequences. V and J gene assignment, in a later analysis, came from comparing TCR nucleotide sequences with IMGT/GENE-DB human TR gene sequences. Using the TCRdist pipeline, a later analysis assigned CDR3 sequences along with most-parsimonious VDJ recombination scenarios. In a later analysis, every TCR beta chain was defined by the combination of its CDR3 amino acid sequence and its V-gene family, and reads without a unique V-gene family were dropped. As a way to deal with suspected cross-contamination and a sequencing artifact, a later analysis dropped hundreds of nucleotide sequences that were highly shared and had low generation probability. For each public chain, a later analysis derived a clonal expansion index from normalized ranks of inferred template counts within each repertoire. Generation probabilities in a later analysis came from a VDJ recombination model fitted to out-of-frame rearrangements, and those results were checked against IGoR. In a later analysis, hypergeometric tests were used to score TCR-TCR, TCR-HLA and TCR-CMV co-occurrence, with a repertoire-size bias correction applied to TCR pairs. A later analysis estimated false discovery rates by permuting HLA or CMV assignments 20 times. In a later analysis, co-occurring TCRs were grouped using DBSCAN, with TCRdist sequence similarity added in when clustering inside HLA-allele-positive subsets. For co-occurrence clustering, repertoires with fewer than 30,000 or more than 120,000 public chains were excluded, along with five repertoires with anomalous nucleotide sharing. Held by TCRdb, this immuneACCESS table contains in-frame sequences only and omits some clones. Under half of the omission traces to an unresolved V gene where checked; the cause of the rest is unknown. V and J calls and clone size are given by that table; D and trimming were obtained from the DNA. This sample has over 95,000 clones in its table, and roughly 80% of those were observed once. The top ten constitute less than 3.5% of the sample.

The cohort was made up of 500 to 850 healthy bone marrow donors. At the time of sampling, all cohort members were nominally healthy, though unrecorded immune exposures were likely present. The donor tested CMV seronegative, placing the donor among the 352 seronegative members of the cohort. Each donor provided a peripheral blood sample, and peripheral blood mononuclear cells were used for TCR beta sequencing. Genomic DNA was extracted from the blood cell samples with the Qiagen DNeasy Blood Extraction Kit. With regard to this clone: The antigen it binds to is not known. Base quality data are lacking; no much larger clone is found one base away.

From cysteine to phenylalanine, the CDR3 is 13 amino acids long. The CDR3 DNA has 39 bases and is translated from base 1. Between the V and J ends, shortened by 1 base and 5 bases respectively, the junction contains 9 bases. Per the germline V gene (reference sequence), SEHNR is the CDR1 and FQNEAQ is the CDR2. Paper-wide results and their limitations: The sequencing pipeline was judged likely to have produced a cluster of highly shared sequence variants as a technical artifact. In a later analysis, several top co-occurrence clusters were reported to appear linked to parvovirus B19, influenza, CMV and Epstein-Barr virus. Presence/absence analyses assumed roughly uniform sequencing depth across donors, an assumption that may not hold. In a later analysis, most CMV-associated TCR beta chains were found to appear HLA-restricted, with HLA associations seemingly driven largely by CMV exposure. A later genetic analysis reported fewer N-insertions in productive TCRs among donors in an Asian-associated ancestry cluster than the approximately 700-donor mean. Because the 87-base-pair reads could not distinguish some IMGT-functional V segments, including TRBV6-2 and TRBV6-3, those segments were excluded. The authors suggested that the approach could potentially be generalized to other disease states and immunological phenotypes. In a later analysis, TCR association rates were found to vary across HLA loci, with the most associated TCRs seen for DRB1 alleles and the fewest for HLA-C alleles. Compared with equally common non-associated chains, HLA-associated TCR beta chains in a later analysis were more clonally expanded and had lower generation probabilities. A total of roughly 160 TCR beta chains were listed by the study as associated with cytomegalovirus. The classifier was reported to diagnose cytomegalovirus status with high specificity and sensitivity in both the original cohort and the validation cohort. A further reported finding was that TCR beta sequences accurately predicted the HLA-A and HLA-B alleles for most subjects in the first cohort. Most TCR sequences were observed very rarely across donors, whereas some public TCRs were present in many individuals. For the cohort, immune exposure information was limited to CMV serostatus. An association between a missense DCLRE1C variant and V-gene and J-gene trimming of TCR beta chains was found in a later genetic analysis and replicated in an independent cohort. The earlier analysis of 587 of the donors excluded about 16 rarely observed V segments, including chromosome 9 orphons, because counts were too low. Linkage disequilibrium might explain the correlated functional status among segregating V segments, but an unknown experimental factor could not be excluded. Strong co-occurrence of HLA alleles, especially DR and DQ, made assigning TCR associations to individual alleles difficult. Three of the identified cytomegalovirus-associated TCR beta chains were confirmed in vitro to be specific for cytomegalovirus antigens. At a false discovery rate of 0.05, a later analysis linked some 18,000 TCR beta sequences to specific HLA alleles. Because some donors lacked HLA typing at each locus, the association tests relied only on the typed subset. In this cohort, only TCR beta chains were sequenced, and detectable features were limited by the absence of alpha or paired-chain data. In an earlier analysis of about 600 of the donors, most TCR beta V segments appeared in productive rearrangements about 87% or about 30% of the time, broadly matching IMGT annotations.

The source material was PBMCs. The sequence was collected from a female donor in good health and CMV-seronegative. Here the chain combines TRBV7-9 and TRBJ2-7; the D gene is unclear. The DNA sequence reads TGTGCCAGCAGCTTAGGTATCCGGGACGAGCAGTACTTC. This codes for CASSLGIRDEQYF.